This TCR beta chain was sequenced in a study of shared clonotypes between healthy human individuals. The study, taken as a whole, reports: Non-shared clonotypes displayed generation probabilities falling below those of clonotypes present in all four donors.

The method was immunoSEQ multiplex PCR; TCRdb's version includes in-frame clones alone and lacks a portion of them. The table has 2,500,000 or so clones, more than 90% seen once; the top ten hold roughly 0.13%. Trimming cost V 4 bases and J 4 bases; bases outside gene matches: 6. The CDR3 runs to 16 residues. Germline-derived CDR1 and CDR2 are MDHEN and SYDVKM. On this clone: Its target is not known.

V gene TRBV28 combines with J gene TRBJ1-5; 11 nucleotides align to TRBD1. The sequence was collected from a man younger than 35 in good health. The sequenced sample was naive CD4+ T cells sorted from blood. The sample's subset: CD45RA+ positively selected. CDR3 sequence reads: CASSSGQGVRNQPQHF. The CDR3 DNA is TGTGCCAGCAGTTCGGGACAGGGGGTTCGGAATCAGCCCCAGCATTTT.